This TCR beta chain was obtained from a study of Ad26.COV2.S vaccination and SARS-CoV-2 variants. Documented treatment: 15 to 20 received Ad26.COV2.S at low or high dose, single or two shots; a few received placebo; per-sample allocation not given. Samples were taken on day 63 after the first vaccine or placebo injection. The individual, an adult aged 18-55 years, was a donor in Boston. The CDR3 runs to 15 residues. CDR1 and CDR2 from the germline V gene are MDHEN and SYDVKM. Unmatched junction bases numbered 7, after V lost 6 bases and J lost 7 bases. Measured with immunoSEQ multiplex PCR; TCRdb has only the in-frame clones, and not every one. The sample contains hundreds of thousands of clones, roughly nine tenths of which appear only once.

Specimen: peripheral blood, collected in a trial of Ad26.COV2.S vaccine versus placebo. The receptor was derived from a person aged 18 to 59 who received the Ad26.COV2.S COVID-19 vaccine or a placebo. The chain links TRBV28 to TRBJ2-1; 12 bases align to TRBD2. In nucleotides, the CDR3 is TGTGCCAGCAGACTGCTAGCGGGAGGGCCTAATGAGCAGTTCTTC. This encodes CASRLLAGGPNEQFF.